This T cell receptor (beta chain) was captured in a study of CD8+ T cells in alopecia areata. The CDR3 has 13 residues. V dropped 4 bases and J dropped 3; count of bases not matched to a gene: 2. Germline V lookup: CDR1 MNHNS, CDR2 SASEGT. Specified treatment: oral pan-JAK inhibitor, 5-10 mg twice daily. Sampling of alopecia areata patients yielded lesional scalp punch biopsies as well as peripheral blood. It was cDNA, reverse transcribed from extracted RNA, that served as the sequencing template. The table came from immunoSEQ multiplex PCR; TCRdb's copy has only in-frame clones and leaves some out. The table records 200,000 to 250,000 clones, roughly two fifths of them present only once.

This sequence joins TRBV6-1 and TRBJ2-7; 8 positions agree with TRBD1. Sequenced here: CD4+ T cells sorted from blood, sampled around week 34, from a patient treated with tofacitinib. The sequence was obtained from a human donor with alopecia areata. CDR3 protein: CASSAQGDYEQYF. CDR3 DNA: TGTGCCAGCAGTGCACAGGGGGACTACGAGCAGTACTTC.